Sequencing of this T cell receptor (beta chain) was carried out in a study of blood T cell repertoires in COVID-19. About this clone itself: At the DNA level, this CDR3 is encoded by other sequences in the same sample as well.

The germline gives CDR1 SEHNR, CDR2 FQNEAQ (reference sequence). The CDR3 loop spans 14 amino acids. V was shortened by 5 bases and J by 2 bases, with 12 bases between the two germline ends. Patients at the Seattle site were enrolled during active infection and followed longitudinally. Produced via immunoSEQ multiplex PCR; TCRdb's table is partial and in-frame only. The sample records fewer than 700,000 clones, around 90% being singletons. Input material: peripheral blood. The receptor comes from a woman in her forties or fifties with COVID-19, enrolled during active disease. The rearrangement joins TRBV7-9 to TRBJ1-1; D possibly corresponds to TRBD1 (5 bases). The CDR3 sequence: CASSLTGGNTEAFF. CDR3 sequence (DNA): TGTGCCAGCAGCCTCACAGGTGGCAACACTGAAGCTTTCTTT.